This T cell receptor beta chain originates from a study of regulatory T cells in long-lasting Graves disease (dated by TCRdb to the early 2020s). In the study overall: Persistent Graves' disease was defined as antithyroid drug treatment for over 5 years with persistently positive TSH receptor autoantibodies. TCR sequencing covered roughly 13 persistent and around 20 newly diagnosed Graves' disease patients, about 35 samples in total. Persistent Graves' disease patients in the clinical cohort had taken antithyroid drugs for around 10 years on average. Peripheral blood TCR sequencing and RNA sequencing compared persistent Graves' disease patients with newly diagnosed Graves' disease patients. The study took place in China and was registered as a clinical trial.

In its sample, this clonotype was seen a few times. Its binding antigen is unknown. No base-level quality is on record; no much larger clone is a single base apart. The intended sense of this specimen's time point label: persistent/refractory GD, antithyroid drugs over 5 years with positive TRAb. For both TCR sequencing and RNA sequencing, RNA was extracted from PBMCs using TRIzol. The diagnosis of Graves' disease followed American Thyroid Association guidelines. Patients were recruited from an endocrinology department in Xi'an, China. Each patient gave about 9.1 milliliters of peripheral blood, collected in an EDTA anticoagulant tube. PBMCs were isolated by Ficoll Paque Plus density gradient separation without further T cell sorting. RNA quality was checked with an Agilent 2100 Bioanalyzer and agarose gel, and concentration with a NanoDrop 2000. The library was prepared using multiplex PCR. These reads were obtained on an Illumina HiSeq 4000. To build TCR beta libraries, CDR3 regions were amplified by Arm-PCR using iRepertoire HTBI primers. Before sequencing, the PCR products underwent gel purification. On the authors' methods: Across samples, 62 TRBV and 13 to 15 TRBJ segments were identified and used for gene usage analysis of CDR3 amino acid clonotypes. COPE and FqMerger were used to merge the filtered high-quality paired reads into contigs. BLAST was used to align contigs to IMGT TRBV, TRBD and TRBJ reference genes, and CDR3 was defined according to IMGT. Highly expanded clones were defined as clonotypes with a frequency above 0.1%. Shannon entropy was used to measure repertoire diversity, and the Gini coefficient was used to measure V-J evenness. A clonotype was considered public if more than one individual shared it. The raw public reads went through TCRdb reprocessing: fastp at Q25, MiXCR clone calling, in-frame beta chains kept. Rows with one shared CDR3 protein collapse into an entry with the most common genes and DNA. These V and J calls rely on TCRdb rather than the paper's analysis. The sample table records about 400,000 distinct CDR3 sequences; about 20% of these occur just once. The ten top clones hold less than 25% of the sample.

V loses 0 bases at its end and J loses 4 bases; junction bases beyond the gene matches: 1. Including the terminal cysteine and phenylalanine, the CDR3 comprises 16 residues. Solely the CDR3 DNA is kept, with 48 bases framed from the first base. The CDR1 and CDR2 encoded by the germline V gene are MNHEY and SVGEGT. The study at large found these results: Compared with newly diagnosed patients, patients with persistent Graves' disease had lower TCR Shannon entropy and fewer highly expanded clones, which suggests clonal expansion. Sequencing and analysis were restricted to the TCR beta chain. Only peripheral blood was studied, because thyroid tissue, the primary lesion, was inaccessible. A larger number of public clonotypes was shared among persistent patients (more than 2,500) than among newly diagnosed patients (roughly 980). As a limitation, the authors acknowledged that the small sample size may reduce accuracy. TRBV28, TRBJ1-2 and TRBJ2-5 were preferentially used in persistent disease, while TRBV20-1 and TRBJ2-1 were favored in newly diagnosed disease.

Recombination joined TRBV6-2 or TRBV6-3 with TRBJ2-2; TRBD2 fits 11 bases in the junction. The specimen comprised peripheral blood mononuclear cells (PBMCs), sampled when the disease was refractory, from a patient treated with antithyroid drugs. The sequence was obtained from a female donor with Graves disease. The nucleotide sequence reads as follows: TGTGCCAGCAGTTACTCCGGGACTAGCGGCACCGGGGAGCTGTTTTTT. Its amino acids are CASSYSGTSGTGELFF.